One and the same sample provided the 14 T cell receptor beta chains below, sequenced in a study of beta chain features in type 1 diabetes. As every portion of the isolated RNA was reverse transcribed, the sequencing read expressed TCRB transcripts. Method: immunoSEQ multiplex PCR; TCRdb's copy keeps in-frame clones and lacks some. The sample lists more than 150,000 clones, approximately 8.4% occurring once. Sequencing was carried out using central memory CD4+ T cells from blood. The receptors originated from a woman aged 18-29 years in good health.

This clone occurred a few times. As DNA, the CDR3 is TGTGCCAGCAGCTTAAGACTAGCGGGGGGCACAGATACGCAGTATTTT. Translated, it gives CASSLRLAGGTDTQYF. This chain joins TRBV7-2 and TRBJ2-3, with 12 bases lining up with TRBD2. In germline, CDR1 is SGHTA, CDR2 FQGNSA. The CDR3 length is 16 residues. V gave up 2 bases and J gave up 1 base; unmatched junction bases: 1.

This clone appeared a few times. This chain links TRBV5-1 with TRBJ1-2, with TRBD1 matching 9 bases. Germline assignment: CDR1 SGHRS and CDR2 YFSETQ. V lost 0 bases to trimming and J lost 6 bases; unmatched junction nucleotides: 3. This CDR3 comprises 14 residues. CDR3 protein: CASSLDRTGDGYTF. The CDR3 DNA reads as TGCGCCAGCAGCTTGGATCGGACAGGGGATGGCTACACCTTC.

Points on this clone: The same CDR3 is also encoded by other DNA sequences in this sample. J is TRBJ2-3 and V is TRBV6-5; 9 nucleotides align to TRBD1. The CDR3 contains 15 residues. Germline V gene sequence: CDR1 MNHEY, CDR2 SVGAGI. V lost 5 bases to trimming and J lost 0 bases; unmatched junction nucleotides: 3. The CDR3 spells CASSRQGESTDTQYF. CDR3 sequence (DNA): TGTGCCAGCAGTCGACAGGGGGAAAGCACAGATACGCAGTATTTT.

The V gene is TRBV7-2, the J gene TRBJ2-3, with 11 bases matching TRBD2. The CDR3 runs to 14 residues. V dropped 6 bases and J dropped 3; count of bases not matched to a gene: 2. Germline V lookup: CDR1 SGHTA, CDR2 FQGNSA. The CDR3 nucleotides read TGTGCCAGCAGTAGCGGGGGGGGAACAGATACGCAGTATTTT. Residues: CASSSGGGTDTQYF.

This clone was found a few times. The V gene is TRBV9, the J gene TRBJ2-7; perhaps TRBD2 as D (5 bases). Trimming cost V 1 base and J 6 bases, with 14 bases left between them. CDR3 length: 14 amino acids. Germline V gives CDR1 SGDLS, CDR2 YYNGEE. CDR3 sequence (DNA): TGTGCCAGCAGCGTAAGCCTAGCATCGTCCGAGCAGTACTTC. The encoded protein is CASSVSLASSEQYF. The full variable domain, completed using reference TRBV9 and TRBJ2-7, is DSGVTQTPKHLITATGQRVTLRCSPRSGDLSVYWYQQSLDQGLQFLIQYYNGEERAKGNILERFSAQQFPDLHSELNLSSLELGDSALYFCASSVSLASSEQYFGPGTRLTVT.

This clone was seen a few times. The chain combines TRBV29-1 with TRBJ1-2; 7 nucleotides line up with TRBD1. Trimming cost V 7 bases and J 2 bases; bases outside gene matches: 4. From germline, CDR1 is SQVTM and CDR2 ANQGSEA. The CDR3 length is 12 residues. The CDR3 sequence is CSAGQANYGYTF. CDR3 coding DNA: TGCAGCGCAGGACAGGCGAACTATGGCTACACCTTC.

The chain carries TRBV4-1 and TRBJ1-2; 8 bases map to TRBD1. From germline, CDR1 is MGHRA and CDR2 YSYEKL. V dropped 5 bases and J dropped 7; count of bases not matched to a gene: 9. This CDR3 region has 14 residues. For the CDR3, the DNA is TGCGCCAGCAGCTTGACCCAGGGGGCGTCTGGCTACACCTTC. Translation gives CASSLTQGASGYTF.

The CDR3, as DNA: TGTGCCAGCAAGGGGACAGGGGGTCTAGCTAACTATGGCTACACCTTC. Amino acids: CASKGTGGLANYGYTF. The J gene is TRBJ1-2, the V gene TRBV25-1; the match to TRBD1 covers 11 bases. Trimming removed 7 bases from V and 0 bases from J; junction bases left unmatched: 7. Germline loops: CDR1 MGHDK, CDR2 SYGVNS. There are 16 residues in the CDR3.

This clone was seen only a few times. This chain uses TRBV7-3 with TRBJ1-1; 10 nucleotides line up with TRBD1. CDR3 size: 14 residues. Unmatched junction bases numbered 3, after V lost 4 bases and J lost 4 bases. Germline-derived CDR1 and CDR2 are SGHTA and FQGTGA. The CDR3 sequence: CASSSGQGRTEAFF. In DNA form, the CDR3 reads TGTGCCAGCAGCTCGGGACAGGGGCGCACTGAAGCTTTCTTT.

The V and J genes are TRBV30 and TRBJ2-7, with D perhaps TRBD2 (6 bases). CDR3 length: 13 residues. The germline V gene encodes CDR1 GTSNPN and CDR2 SVGIG (reference sequence). Between the trimmed V and J ends, which lost 2 bases and 4 bases, there was a span of 12 bases. The CDR3 DNA sequence: TGTGCCTGGAGTTCAGCGGGCGGATACGAGCAGTACTTC. Its translation is CAWSSAGGYEQYF. The full variable domain, its missing parts supplied by reference TRBV30 and TRBJ2-7, is SQTIHQWPATLVQPVGSPLSLECTVEGTSNPNLYWYRQAAGRGLQLLFYSVGIGQISSEVPQNLSASRPQDRQFILSSKKLLLSDSGFYLCAWSSAGGYEQYFGPGTRLTVT.

Many counts were recorded for this clone. Other nucleotide sequences from this sample produce the same CDR3. V usage is TRBV10-3 and J usage is TRBJ2-7; 9 nucleotides agree with TRBD2. With 0 bases clipped from V and 1 base from J, the junction kept 4 bases outside the gene matches. Germline assignment: CDR1 ENHRY and CDR2 SYGVKD. This CDR3 is 16 amino acids long. The CDR3 is CAISESKTSGSYEQYF. The CDR3 coding sequence is TGTGCCATCAGTGAGTCGAAGACTAGCGGATCCTACGAGCAGTACTTC.

This clone was detected a few times. The rearrangement links TRBV19 to TRBJ2-4; TRBD1 matches 8 bases. There are 16 residues in the CDR3. The V gene's germline CDR1 is LNHDA and CDR2 SQIVND (reference sequence). The V segment lost 6 bases and the J segment 5 bases; nucleotides outside the gene matches: 12. DNA for the CDR3: TGTGCCAGTAGCCCCGACAGGGGCGACCCCCAAAACATTCAGTACTTC. Translated, it gives CASSPDRGDPQNIQYF.

The chain carries TRBV4-3 and TRBJ2-3; D gene ambiguous. This CDR3 contains 13 residues. The ends were cut back, 4 bases at V and 1 base at J, with 6 bases in the middle. CDR1 and CDR2 (germline): LGHNA, YSLEER. The CDR3 region is CASSPSGTDTQYF. CDR3 bases: TGCGCCAGCAGCCCCTCGGGCACAGATACGCAGTATTTT.

A few counts support this clone. The V call is TRBV2, the J call TRBJ2-2; possible D gene TRBD2, 5 bases. V was pared by 7 bases and J by 4 bases, with 13 bases between. The germline gives CDR1 SNHLY, CDR2 FYNNEI. The CDR3 totals 14 residues. CDR3 DNA sequence: TGTGCCAGCATGGGCAGGACTTTCACCGGGGAGCTGTTTTTT. Translation: CASMGRTFTGELFF. Full variable domain (rest looked up from reference TRBV2 and TRBJ2-2): EPEVTQTPSHQVTQMGQEVILRCVPISNHLYFYWYRQILGQKVEFLVSFYNNEISEKSEIFDDQFSVERPDGSNFTLKIRSTKLEDSAMYFCASMGRTFTGELFFGEGSRLTVL.